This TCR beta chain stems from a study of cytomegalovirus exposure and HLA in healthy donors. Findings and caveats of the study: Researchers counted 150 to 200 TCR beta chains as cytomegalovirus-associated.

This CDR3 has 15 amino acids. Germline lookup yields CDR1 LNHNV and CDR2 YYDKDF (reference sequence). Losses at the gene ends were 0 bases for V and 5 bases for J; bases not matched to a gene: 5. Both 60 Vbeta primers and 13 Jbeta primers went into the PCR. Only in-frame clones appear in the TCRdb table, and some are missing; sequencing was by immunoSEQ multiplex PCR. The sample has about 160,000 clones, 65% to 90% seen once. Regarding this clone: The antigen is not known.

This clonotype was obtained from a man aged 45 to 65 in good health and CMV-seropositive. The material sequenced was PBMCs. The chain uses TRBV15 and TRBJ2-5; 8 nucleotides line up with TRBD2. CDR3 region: CATSRDREGMETQYF. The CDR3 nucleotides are TGTGCCACCAGCAGAGATCGGGAGGGAATGGAGACCCAGTACTTC.